This TCR beta chain comes out of a study of T cell responses to AZD1222 COVID-19 vaccine (dated by TCRdb to the early 2020s). About the study as a whole: AZD1222 recipients with second doses at about 4 weeks or about 12 weeks were pooled, because spike-specific TCR depth and breadth did not differ between schedules. TCR sequencing was performed for 230 to 250 trial participants, of whom approximately 200 were given two doses of AZD1222 and approximately 25 were given two doses of MenACWY control vaccine. Enrollment into the trials was organized by age into subgroups of 18-55, 56-69 and 70-plus years, and those subgroups contained roughly 140, 27 and 60 TCR-sequenced participants, respectively. Study-wide conclusions, independent of this receptor: Participants were mostly white British and included more females than males, and it was suggested by the authors that clonal diversity may have been underestimated. Because no day 14 peak-response samples were available, the repertoires could be characterized only after the peak T cell response. After two AZD1222 doses, both the breadth and the depth of spike-specific TCRs were significantly higher than at day 0 and than in MenACWY recipients. Conclusions about previously exposed vaccinees were limited because only six AZD1222 recipients were SARS-CoV-2 seropositive at baseline. Reportedly, close to half of the unique spike-specific TCRs recognized epitopes lying outside the regions that are mutated in the B.1.351 and B.1.1.7 variants. The 56-69-year group was small, and its depth increase did not reach significance, likely because of low power. CD4 TCRs associated with the vaccine covered the entire spike protein, and the dominant responses were in regions 160-218 and 743-854.

Reading the label with the study, this specimen's time point is: baseline before first vaccination. The vaccinee samples were drawn from two UK trials, COV001 and COV002, one of which was a single-blind randomized controlled phase 2/3 trial testing AZD1222 (ChAdOx1 nCoV-19) in healthy adults. Trial participant PBMC samples were collected at day 0 and day 28 after the second dose for TCRbeta chain sequencing. This clone has a single count. The clone's antigen remains unknown. No base quality values were provided; no much bigger clone lies one nucleotide off. The CDR3, cysteine through phenylalanine, is 17 amino acids long. The retained sequence is limited to the CDR3, 51 bases, with the frame set at the first base. V was cut back by 4 bases and J by 0 bases, leaving a gap of 18 bases between them. For CDR1 and CDR2, the germline V gene lists SGHTA and FQGNSA. The CDR3 regions of human TCRbeta chains were analyzed by immunosequencing. In the source study's methods: Repertoire TCRs were matched against a reference library of SARS-CoV-2-specific TCRs generated with the MIRA antigen-specificity platform. Breadth meant the fraction of unique TCRs that were SARS-CoV-2-associated, whereas depth meant the fraction of total T cells that were SARS-CoV-2-associated. Using the MIRA data, every spike-specific TCR was mapped to the spike region that the TCR reacted to and assigned to either a CD4 or a CD8 class. Log10-transformed breadth and depth values were compared by one-way ANOVA with Sidak's multiple comparisons tests. Here the immuneACCESS table is served through TCRdb, limited to in-frame sequences with V and J called. Missing clones are a known gap in these copies; in checked studies unresolved V genes cover under half, and the rest lacks a known reason. Clonal size and the V and J genes are those of that table, whereas D and trimming came from the DNA. Counted in this sample were 100,000 to 140,000 clones; around nine tenths of them appeared once. Roughly 21% of the sample is in the top ten clones.

The clonotype was recovered from an adult in good health. Sequences were derived from peripheral blood, sampled on day 0 of AZD1222 vaccination. Recombination connected TRBV7-2 to TRBJ1-2; the D gene is unclear. The encoded CDR3 is CASSSPRRRESNYGYTF. The DNA sequence is as follows: TGTGCCAGCAGCTCACCGAGGAGGAGGGAATCTAACTATGGCTACACCTTC.